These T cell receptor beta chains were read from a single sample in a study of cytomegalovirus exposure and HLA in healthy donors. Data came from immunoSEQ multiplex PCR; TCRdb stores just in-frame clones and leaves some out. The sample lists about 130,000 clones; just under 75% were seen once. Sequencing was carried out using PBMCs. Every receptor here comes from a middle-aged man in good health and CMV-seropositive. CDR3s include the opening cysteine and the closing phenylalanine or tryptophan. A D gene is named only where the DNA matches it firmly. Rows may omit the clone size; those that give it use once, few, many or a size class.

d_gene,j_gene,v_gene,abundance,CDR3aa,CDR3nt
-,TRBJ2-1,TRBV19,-,CASSMGQSSYNEQFF,TGTGCCAGTAGTATGGGGCAGAGCTCCTACAATGAGCAGTTCTTC
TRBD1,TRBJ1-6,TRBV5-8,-,CASSPLGQGNSPLHF,TGTGCCAGCAGCCCCCTCGGACAGGGCAATTCACCCCTCCACTTT
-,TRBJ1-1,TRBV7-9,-,CASSPIGEGGATEAFF,TGTGCCAGCAGCCCGATCGGGGAGGGAGGGGCCACTGAAGCTTTCTTT
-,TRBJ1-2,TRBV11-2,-,CASSYGQPYGYTF,TGTGCCAGCAGCTACGGACAGCCCTATGGCTACACCTTC
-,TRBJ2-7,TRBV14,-,CASSWTVGYEQYF,TGTGCCAGCAGCTGGACAGTGGGGTACGAGCAGTACTTC
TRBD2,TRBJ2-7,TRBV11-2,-,CASSLGTSGSGHEQYF,TGTGCCAGCAGCTTAGGGACTAGCGGGAGTGGCCACGAGCAGTACTTC
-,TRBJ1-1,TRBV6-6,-,CASSSRQMNTEAFF,TGTGCCAGCAGTTCCAGACAGATGAACACTGAAGCTTTCTTT
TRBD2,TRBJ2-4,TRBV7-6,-,CASSSAGGLAKNIQYF,TGTGCCAGCAGCTCAGCGGGAGGGCTAGCCAAAAACATTCAGTACTTC
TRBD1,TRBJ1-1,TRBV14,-,CASSQLRTGFAFF,TGTGCCAGCAGCCAACTCCGGACAGGGTTCGCTTTCTTT
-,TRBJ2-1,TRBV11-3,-,CASSSRDFYNEQFF,TGTGCCAGCAGCTCCCGGGACTTCTACAATGAGCAGTTCTTC
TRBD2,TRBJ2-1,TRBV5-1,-,CASAPGLAGDYYNEQFF,TGCGCCAGCGCCCCGGGACTAGCGGGCGACTACTACAATGAGCAGTTCTTC
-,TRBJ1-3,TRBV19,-,CASSMRGNSGNTIYF,TGTGCCAGTAGTATGCGGGGAAACTCTGGAAACACCATATATTTT
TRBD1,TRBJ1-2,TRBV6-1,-,CASTHPWGQAYGYTF,TGTGCCAGCACCCACCCCTGGGGACAGGCCTATGGCTACACCTTC
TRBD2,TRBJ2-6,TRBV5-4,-,CASSLGGGSGANVLTF,TGTGCCAGCAGCTTGGGGGGGGGCTCTGGGGCCAACGTCCTGACTTTC
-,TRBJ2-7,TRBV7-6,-,CASSLSPGINYEQYF,TGTGCCAGCAGCTTAAGCCCAGGGATAAACTACGAGCAGTACTTC
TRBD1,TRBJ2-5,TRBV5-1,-,CASSSGQGIRETQYF,TGCGCCAGTAGTTCGGGACAGGGAATTAGGGAGACCCAGTACTTC
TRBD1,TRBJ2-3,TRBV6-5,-,CASSWGQGRDTQYF,TGTGCCAGCAGTTGGGGACAGGGGAGAGATACGCAGTATTTT
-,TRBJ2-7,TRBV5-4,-,CASSPTGTSYYEQYF,TGTGCCAGCAGCCCGACCGGGACTTCCTACTACGAGCAGTACTTC
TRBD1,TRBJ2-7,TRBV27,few,CASRKEGQAAYEQYF,TGTGCCAGCCGTAAAGAGGGACAGGCGGCCTACGAGCAGTACTTC
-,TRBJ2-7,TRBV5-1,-,CASSLGLPYEQYF,TGCGCCAGCAGCTTAGGACTACCCTACGAGCAGTACTTC
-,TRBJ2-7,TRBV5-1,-,CASREQPGSYEQYF,TGCGCCAGCCGTGAACAGCCTGGGTCCTACGAGCAGTACTTC
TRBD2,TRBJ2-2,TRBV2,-,CASSEAPLAGRGGELFF,TGTGCCAGCAGTGAGGCCCCACTAGCGGGGCGGGGCGGGGAGCTGTTTTTT
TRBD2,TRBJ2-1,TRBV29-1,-,CSVGGLAGGQGFF,TGCAGCGTTGGGGGACTAGCGGGGGGGCAAGGGTTCTTC
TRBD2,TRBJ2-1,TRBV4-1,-,CASSLQEGLAGNEQFF,TGCGCCAGCAGCCTTCAAGAGGGGCTAGCGGGCAATGAGCAGTTCTTC
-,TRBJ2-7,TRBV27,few,CASSRGSSYEQYF,TGTGCCAGCAGCCGGGGTAGCTCCTACGAGCAGTACTTC
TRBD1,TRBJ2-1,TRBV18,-,CASSLNRQGDAYNEQFF,TGTGCCAGCTCCTTAAATAGACAGGGGGATGCCTACAATGAGCAGTTCTTC
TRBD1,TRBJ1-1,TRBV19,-,CASKNTGGTEAFF,TGTGCCAGTAAAAACACAGGGGGCACTGAAGCTTTCTTT
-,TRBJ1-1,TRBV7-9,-,CASSIPGTITEAFF,TGTGCCAGCAGCATTCCCGGGACAATAACTGAAGCTTTCTTT
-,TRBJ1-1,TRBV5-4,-,CAYRPGGRMNTEAFF,TGTGCCTACAGACCGGGGGGGCGCATGAACACTGAAGCTTTCTTT
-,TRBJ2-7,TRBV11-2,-,CASSQQNSYEQYF,TGTGCCAGCAGCCAACAGAACTCCTACGAGCAGTACTTC
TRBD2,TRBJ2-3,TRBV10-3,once,CAISEASGGADTQYF,TGTGCCATCAGTGAGGCTAGCGGGGGGGCAGATACGCAGTATTTT
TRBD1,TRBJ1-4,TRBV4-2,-,CASSRPTGIEKLFF,TGTGCCAGCAGCCGACCGACAGGGATTGAAAAACTGTTTTTT
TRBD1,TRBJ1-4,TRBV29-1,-,CSVAQGVPEKLFF,TGCAGCGTTGCTCAGGGGGTTCCTGAAAAACTGTTTTTT
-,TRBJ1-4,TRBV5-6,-,CASSLQGLANEKLFF,TGTGCCAGCAGCTTACAGGGTTTAGCTAATGAAAAACTGTTTTTT
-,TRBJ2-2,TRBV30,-,CAWSRGGGTGELFF,TGTGCCTGGAGTAGGGGGGGCGGTACCGGGGAGCTGTTTTTT
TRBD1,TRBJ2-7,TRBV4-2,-,CASSQRQGDEQYF,TGTGCCAGCAGCCAAAGACAGGGGGACGAGCAGTACTTC
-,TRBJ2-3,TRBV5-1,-,CASSLGRSNQDTQYF,TGCGCCAGCAGCTTGGGCCGGTCAAACCAAGATACGCAGTATTTT
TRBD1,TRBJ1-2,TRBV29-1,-,CSTAGQGVCGYTF,TGCAGCACAGCGGGACAGGGAGTTTGTGGCTACACCTTC
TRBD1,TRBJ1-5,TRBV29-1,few,CSVETGEGNQPQHF,TGCAGCGTTGAGACAGGGGAAGGCAATCAGCCCCAGCATTTT
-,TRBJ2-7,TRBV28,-,CASSLGGLISYEQYF,TGTGCCAGCAGTTTGGGCGGGTTAATCTCCTACGAGCAGTACTTC
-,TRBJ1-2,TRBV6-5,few,CASSYGGGYGYTF,TGTGCCAGCAGTTACGGGGGGGGCTATGGCTACACCTTC
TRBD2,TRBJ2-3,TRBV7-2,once,CASSPGGGGADTQYF,TGTGCCAGCAGCCCCGGGGGCGGGGGGGCAGATACGCAGTATTTT
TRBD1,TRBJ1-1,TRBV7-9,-,CASSLPGGTGTFF,TGTGCCAGCAGCTTACCCGGAGGGACAGGGACTTTCTTT
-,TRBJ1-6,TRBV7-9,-,CASSREAYNSPLHF,TGTGCCAGCAGCCGTGAGGCCTATAATTCACCCCTCCACTTT
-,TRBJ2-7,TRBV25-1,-,CASSDLGGVEQYF,TGTGCCAGCAGTGACCTAGGGGGGGTCGAGCAGTACTTC
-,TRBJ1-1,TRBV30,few,CAWSSGETAFF,TGTGCCTGGAGTTCGGGGGAGACAGCTTTCTTT
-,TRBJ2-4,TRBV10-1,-,CASSDSSEGVAKNIQYF,TGCGCCAGCAGTGATTCATCGGAGGGAGTAGCCAAAAACATTCAGTACTTC